Each of the 14 T cell receptor beta chains below was sequenced from the same sample in a study of TIL therapy for anti-PD-1-resistant metastatic lung cancer. Sequencing used immunoSEQ v3. Generated by immunoSEQ multiplex PCR, the TCRdb table keeps only in-frame clones and is missing some. Of tens of thousands of clones listed, around 79% are singletons. Time point meaning: pre-treatment sample, taken before nivolumab and TIL therapy. This specimen consisted of blood, obtained at baseline. The receptor set was obtained from a person aged 25-85 years with non-small cell lung cancer.

The rearrangement links TRBV5-4 to TRBJ2-7, with TRBD2 identical over 10 bases. The V and J ends lost 4 bases and 0 bases, in that order; junction bases with no gene match: 10. The germline V gene has CDR1 SGHNT and CDR2 YYREEE (reference sequence). The CDR3 is made up of 17 amino acids. The CDR3 DNA follows: TGTGCCAGCAGCCAAGGACTAGCGGTCCGGAGCTCCTACGAGCAGTACTTC. Translating it yields CASSQGLAVRSSYEQYF.

This clone ranks as medium-sized. J is TRBJ1-5 and V is TRBV9, with 7 bases fitting TRBD1. Per the germline V gene, CDR1 is SGDLS and CDR2 is YYNGEE. The CDR3 covers 15 residues. Germline trimming cut 0 bases from V and 2 bases from J; bases unmatched to any gene: 2. CDR3 sequence: CASSVGDRGNQPQHF. CDR3 DNA sequence: TGTGCCAGCAGCGTAGGGGACAGAGGCAATCAGCCCCAGCATTTT.

V and J are TRBV2 and TRBJ2-1; 9 positions agree with TRBD2. This CDR3 comprises 16 residues. V dropped 7 bases and J dropped 5; count of bases not matched to a gene: 12. CDR1 SNHLY and CDR2 FYNNEI come from the germline V gene. The CDR3 loop reads CASIGPGGRAHNEQFF. The CDR3 coding sequence is TGTGCCAGCATAGGACCGGGCGGGAGGGCCCACAATGAGCAGTTCTTC.

The count of this clone is one. The chain uses TRBV7-9 and TRBJ2-3, with D maybe TRBD1 (5 bases). This CDR3 has 13 residues. Germline V CDR1 and CDR2: SEHNR, FQNEAQ (reference sequence). The V and J ends lost 5 bases and 6 bases respectively, with 12 bases between them. Here the CDR3 reads CASSILGADTQYF. CDR3 DNA sequence: TGTGCCAGCAGCATCCTTGGGGCGGATACGCAGTATTTT.

The J gene is TRBJ2-7, the V gene TRBV5-6, with 10 bases matching TRBD1. The germline V gene has CDR1 SGHDT and CDR2 YYEEEE. With 4 bases clipped from V and 3 bases from J, the junction kept 19 bases outside the gene matches. This CDR3 has 19 amino acids. CDR3 DNA: TGTGCCAGCAGCCCCGACAGGGGGCTATCGGGGGTCAATATCTACGAGCAGTACTTC. Translated: CASSPDRGLSGVNIYEQYF.

The J gene is TRBJ2-7, the V gene TRBV11-3, with TRBD2 identical over 8 bases. Germline-derived CDR1 and CDR2 are SGHNT and YENEEA. The CDR3 has 13 residues. Trimming at V came to 3 bases and at J to 3 bases, leaving 1 base not matched to a gene. Here the CDR3 reads CASSFAGGYEQYF. The CDR3 DNA follows: TGTGCCAGCAGCTTTGCGGGGGGCTACGAGCAGTACTTC. The complete variable domain, with remaining parts taken from reference TRBV11-3 and TRBJ2-7, reads EAGVVQSPRYKIIEKKQPVAFWCNPISGHNTLYWYLQNLGQGPELLIRYENEEAVDDSQLPKDRFSAERLKGVDSTLKIQPAELGDSAVYLCASSFAGGYEQYFGPGTRLTVT.

This chain links TRBV28 with TRBJ2-3, with a tentative D call TRBD2 (7 bases). Germline assignment: CDR1 MDHEN and CDR2 SYDVKM. The CDR3 has 16 amino acids. Between the trimmed V and J ends, which lost 10 bases and 5 bases, there was a span of 25 bases. CDR3 in DNA: TGTGCCACCCGGGGGAACCGGCGGGGGCCCCAAGATACGCAGTATTTT. It yields the protein CATRGNRRGPQDTQYF.

This chain connects TRBV4-2 to TRBJ2-3; D ambiguous. CDR1 is LGHNA and CDR2 is YNFKEQ in the germline V gene. V lost 5 bases and J 2 bases, leaving 2 bases between the germline ends. The CDR3 has 11 amino acids. The CDR3 nucleotides read TGTGCCAGCAGCAACACAGATACGCAGTATTTT. This gives the protein CASSNTDTQYF.

The chain recombines TRBV29-1 with TRBJ2-3, with 8 bases lining up with TRBD2. Losses at the gene ends were 2 bases for V and 3 bases for J; bases not matched to a gene: 10. Germline CDR1 reads SQVTM; CDR2 reads ANQGSEA. The CDR3 is 16 residues long. CDR3 sequence: CSVERIAGPQTDTQYF. For the CDR3, the DNA is TGCAGCGTTGAAAGAATAGCGGGACCTCAAACAGATACGCAGTATTTT.

J is TRBJ2-5 and V is TRBV5-6, with 8 nucleotides matching TRBD2. Near its end, the DNA agrees better with TRBJ2-7, so the J call may be wrong. CDR3 size: 14 residues. CDR1 and CDR2 (germline): SGHDT, YYEEEE. CDR3 region: CASSLTSGTYEQYF. CDR3 nucleotide sequence: TGTGCCAGCAGCCTAACTAGCGGAACCTACGAGCAGTACTTC.

The V and J genes are TRBV28 and TRBJ1-5, with D unclear. Trimming shortened V by 6 bases and J by 2 bases, and 8 bases separated the two germline ends. The germline V gene encodes CDR1 MDHEN and CDR2 SYDVKM. This CDR3 comprises 13 residues. The CDR3 DNA reads as TGTGCCAGCAGGCGGGTTGGCAATCAGCCCCAGCATTTT. Translation: CASRRVGNQPQHF. Full variable domain (rest looked up from reference TRBV28 and TRBJ1-5): DVKVTQSSRYLVKRTGEKVFLECVQDMDHENMFWYRQDPGLGLRLIYFSYDVKMKEKGDIPEGYSVSREKKERFSLILESASTNQTSMYLCASRRVGNQPQHFGDGTRLSIL.

This clone showed up just a few times. The V and J genes are TRBV4-1 and TRBJ1-2; the match to TRBD1 covers 7 bases. Germline V gene lookup returns CDR1 MGHRA and CDR2 YSYEKL. The CDR3 spans 12 residues. V lost 8 bases and J lost 8; bases outside the gene matches: 8. The CDR3 spells CASEGGARGYTF. DNA of the CDR3: TGCGCCAGCGAAGGGGGCGCGAGAGGCTACACCTTC.

This chain joins TRBV11-3 and TRBJ2-5; 7 positions match TRBD2. Germline CDR1 SGHNT, CDR2 YENEEA. CDR3 size: 16 residues. Trimming took 2 bases from V and 5 from J; bases not matched to a gene: 11. The CDR3 bases are TGTGCCAGCAGCTTATGGACTAGAAGCGCGGACGAGACCCAGTACTTC. Translated: CASSLWTRSADETQYF.

This rearrangement joins TRBV7-6 to TRBJ2-7, with TRBD1 matching 10 bases. The ends lost 5 bases at V and 2 bases at J; junction bases unmatched: 3. Germline CDR1 is SGHVS and CDR2 is FNYEAQ. CDR3 length: 14 amino acids. The CDR3 DNA follows: TGTGCCAGCAGCCGGGGACAGGGGACCTACGAGCAGTACTTC. It yields the protein CASSRGQGTYEQYF.